This TCR beta chain was identified in a study of cytomegalovirus exposure and HLA in healthy donors. The study's findings and limits: In a later analysis, DRB1 alleles had the most associated TCRs; HLA-C alleles the fewest. Roughly even sequencing depth across donors was the assumption behind the presence/absence analyses. Immune exposure information comprised only CMV serostatus.

The PCR contained 60 Vbeta and 13 Jbeta primers. In the original processing: Around 9.9 million shared chains were among the approximately 87 million unique TCR beta chains that a later analysis counted. Generated by immunoSEQ multiplex PCR, the TCRdb table keeps only in-frame clones and is missing some. Clonal size and the V and J genes are those of that table, whereas D and trimming came from the DNA. In the table there are some 160,000 clones, 75% to 90% of which are singletons. The CDR3 is 14 amino acids. Germline CDR1 reads MNHNY; CDR2 reads SVGAGI (reference sequence). Between the trimmed V and J ends, which lost 5 bases and 9 bases, there was a span of 17 bases. About this clone itself: Its antigen remains unidentified.

The chain uses TRBV6-6 and TRBJ2-4; a weak D match, TRBD2 (7 bases). This receptor was obtained from a woman aged 18-29 years in good health and CMV-seronegative. Sequencing was performed on PBMCs. The CDR3 DNA sequence: TGTGCCAGCAGTAGAGGGGGAGGGGTAGGCATTCAGTACTTC. This encodes CASSRGGGVGIQYF.